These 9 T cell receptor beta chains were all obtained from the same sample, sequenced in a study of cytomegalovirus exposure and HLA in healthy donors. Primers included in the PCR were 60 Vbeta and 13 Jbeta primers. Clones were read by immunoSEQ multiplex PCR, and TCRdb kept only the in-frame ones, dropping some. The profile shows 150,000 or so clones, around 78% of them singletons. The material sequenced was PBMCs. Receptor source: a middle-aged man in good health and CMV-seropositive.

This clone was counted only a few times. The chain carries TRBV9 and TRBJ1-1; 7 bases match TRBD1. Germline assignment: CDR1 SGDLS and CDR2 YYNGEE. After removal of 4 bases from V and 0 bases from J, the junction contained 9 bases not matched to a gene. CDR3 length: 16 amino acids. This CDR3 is CASSSTLTGVNTEAFF. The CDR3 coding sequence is TGTGCCAGCAGCTCTACCCTAACAGGGGTGAACACTGAAGCTTTCTTT. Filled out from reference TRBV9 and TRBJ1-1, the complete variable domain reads DSGVTQTPKHLITATGQRVTLRCSPRSGDLSVYWYQQSLDQGLQFLIQYYNGEERAKGNILERFSAQQFPDLHSELNLSSLELGDSALYFCASSSTLTGVNTEAFFGQGTRLTVV.

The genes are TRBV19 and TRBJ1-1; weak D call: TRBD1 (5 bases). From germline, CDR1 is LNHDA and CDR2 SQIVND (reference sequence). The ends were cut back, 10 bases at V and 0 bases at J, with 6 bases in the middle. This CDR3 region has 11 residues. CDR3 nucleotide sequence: TGTGCCACACAGGTGAACACTGAAGCTTTCTTT. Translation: CATQVNTEAFF.

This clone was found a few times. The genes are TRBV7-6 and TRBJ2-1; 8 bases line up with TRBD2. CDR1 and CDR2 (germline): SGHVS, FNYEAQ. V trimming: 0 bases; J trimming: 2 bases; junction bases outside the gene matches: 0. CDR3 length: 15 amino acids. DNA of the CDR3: TGTGCCAGCAGCTTAGCTAGCGGGGCCTACAATGAGCAGTTCTTC. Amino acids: CASSLASGAYNEQFF.

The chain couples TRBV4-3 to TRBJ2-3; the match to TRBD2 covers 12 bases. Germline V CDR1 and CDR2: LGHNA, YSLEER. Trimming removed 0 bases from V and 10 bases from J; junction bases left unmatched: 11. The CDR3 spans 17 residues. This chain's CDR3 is CASSQDIWGTSGFPQYF. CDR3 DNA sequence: TGCGCCAGCAGCCAAGATATCTGGGGGACTAGCGGGTTCCCGCAGTATTTT.

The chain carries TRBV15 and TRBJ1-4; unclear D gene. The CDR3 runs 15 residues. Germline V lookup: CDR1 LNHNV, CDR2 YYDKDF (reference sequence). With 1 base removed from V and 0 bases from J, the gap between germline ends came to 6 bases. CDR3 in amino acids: CATSRGRSTNEKLFF. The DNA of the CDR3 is TGTGCCACCAGCAGAGGGAGATCAACTAATGAAAAACTGTTTTTT.

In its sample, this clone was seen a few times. The chain's CDR3 is CASHTPGNTEAFF. As DNA, the CDR3 is TGTGCCAGCCATACACCTGGGAACACTGAAGCTTTCTTT. The V call is TRBV2, the J call TRBJ1-1; D is uncertain. CDR1 is SNHLY, CDR2 FYNNEI, per germline. This CDR3 contains 13 residues. V was cut by 8 bases and J by 1 base, with 11 bases left in between.

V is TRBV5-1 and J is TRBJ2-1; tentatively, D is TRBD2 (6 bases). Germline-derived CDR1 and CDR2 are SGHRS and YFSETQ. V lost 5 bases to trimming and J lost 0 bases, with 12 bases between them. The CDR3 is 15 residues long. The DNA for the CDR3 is TGCGCCAGCAGTTCTCGCGGGGACTCCTACAATGAGCAGTTCTTC. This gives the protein CASSSRGDSYNEQFF. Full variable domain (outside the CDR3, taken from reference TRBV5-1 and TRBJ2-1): KAGVTQTPRYLIKTRGQQVTLSCSPISGHRSVSWYQQTPGQGLQFLFEYFSETQRNKGNFPGRFSGRQFSNSRSEMNVSTLELGDSALYLCASSSRGDSYNEQFFGPGTRLTVL.

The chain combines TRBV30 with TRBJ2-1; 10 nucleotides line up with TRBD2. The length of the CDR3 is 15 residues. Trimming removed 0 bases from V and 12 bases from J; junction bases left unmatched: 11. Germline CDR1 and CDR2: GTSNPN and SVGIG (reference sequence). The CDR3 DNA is TGTGCCTGGAGTGTAGCCGGACTAGCGGTCTTAGGGCAGTTCTTC. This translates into CAWSVAGLAVLGQFF. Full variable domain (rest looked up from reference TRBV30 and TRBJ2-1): SQTIHQWPATLVQPVGSPLSLECTVEGTSNPNLYWYRQAAGRGLQLLFYSVGIGQISSEVPQNLSASRPQDRQFILSSKKLLLSDSGFYLCAWSVAGLAVLGQFFGPGTRLTVL.

The CDR3 nucleotides read TGTGCCAGCAGCCTGGTAGCAACTAATGAAAAACTGTTTTTT. Its protein product is CASSLVATNEKLFF. This rearrangement joins TRBV5-5 to TRBJ1-4; D is ambiguous. V lost 4 bases, J lost 0 bases, and 7 bases lay in between. CDR1 and CDR2 (germline): SGHKS, YYEKEE (reference sequence). The CDR3 is made up of 14 amino acids.